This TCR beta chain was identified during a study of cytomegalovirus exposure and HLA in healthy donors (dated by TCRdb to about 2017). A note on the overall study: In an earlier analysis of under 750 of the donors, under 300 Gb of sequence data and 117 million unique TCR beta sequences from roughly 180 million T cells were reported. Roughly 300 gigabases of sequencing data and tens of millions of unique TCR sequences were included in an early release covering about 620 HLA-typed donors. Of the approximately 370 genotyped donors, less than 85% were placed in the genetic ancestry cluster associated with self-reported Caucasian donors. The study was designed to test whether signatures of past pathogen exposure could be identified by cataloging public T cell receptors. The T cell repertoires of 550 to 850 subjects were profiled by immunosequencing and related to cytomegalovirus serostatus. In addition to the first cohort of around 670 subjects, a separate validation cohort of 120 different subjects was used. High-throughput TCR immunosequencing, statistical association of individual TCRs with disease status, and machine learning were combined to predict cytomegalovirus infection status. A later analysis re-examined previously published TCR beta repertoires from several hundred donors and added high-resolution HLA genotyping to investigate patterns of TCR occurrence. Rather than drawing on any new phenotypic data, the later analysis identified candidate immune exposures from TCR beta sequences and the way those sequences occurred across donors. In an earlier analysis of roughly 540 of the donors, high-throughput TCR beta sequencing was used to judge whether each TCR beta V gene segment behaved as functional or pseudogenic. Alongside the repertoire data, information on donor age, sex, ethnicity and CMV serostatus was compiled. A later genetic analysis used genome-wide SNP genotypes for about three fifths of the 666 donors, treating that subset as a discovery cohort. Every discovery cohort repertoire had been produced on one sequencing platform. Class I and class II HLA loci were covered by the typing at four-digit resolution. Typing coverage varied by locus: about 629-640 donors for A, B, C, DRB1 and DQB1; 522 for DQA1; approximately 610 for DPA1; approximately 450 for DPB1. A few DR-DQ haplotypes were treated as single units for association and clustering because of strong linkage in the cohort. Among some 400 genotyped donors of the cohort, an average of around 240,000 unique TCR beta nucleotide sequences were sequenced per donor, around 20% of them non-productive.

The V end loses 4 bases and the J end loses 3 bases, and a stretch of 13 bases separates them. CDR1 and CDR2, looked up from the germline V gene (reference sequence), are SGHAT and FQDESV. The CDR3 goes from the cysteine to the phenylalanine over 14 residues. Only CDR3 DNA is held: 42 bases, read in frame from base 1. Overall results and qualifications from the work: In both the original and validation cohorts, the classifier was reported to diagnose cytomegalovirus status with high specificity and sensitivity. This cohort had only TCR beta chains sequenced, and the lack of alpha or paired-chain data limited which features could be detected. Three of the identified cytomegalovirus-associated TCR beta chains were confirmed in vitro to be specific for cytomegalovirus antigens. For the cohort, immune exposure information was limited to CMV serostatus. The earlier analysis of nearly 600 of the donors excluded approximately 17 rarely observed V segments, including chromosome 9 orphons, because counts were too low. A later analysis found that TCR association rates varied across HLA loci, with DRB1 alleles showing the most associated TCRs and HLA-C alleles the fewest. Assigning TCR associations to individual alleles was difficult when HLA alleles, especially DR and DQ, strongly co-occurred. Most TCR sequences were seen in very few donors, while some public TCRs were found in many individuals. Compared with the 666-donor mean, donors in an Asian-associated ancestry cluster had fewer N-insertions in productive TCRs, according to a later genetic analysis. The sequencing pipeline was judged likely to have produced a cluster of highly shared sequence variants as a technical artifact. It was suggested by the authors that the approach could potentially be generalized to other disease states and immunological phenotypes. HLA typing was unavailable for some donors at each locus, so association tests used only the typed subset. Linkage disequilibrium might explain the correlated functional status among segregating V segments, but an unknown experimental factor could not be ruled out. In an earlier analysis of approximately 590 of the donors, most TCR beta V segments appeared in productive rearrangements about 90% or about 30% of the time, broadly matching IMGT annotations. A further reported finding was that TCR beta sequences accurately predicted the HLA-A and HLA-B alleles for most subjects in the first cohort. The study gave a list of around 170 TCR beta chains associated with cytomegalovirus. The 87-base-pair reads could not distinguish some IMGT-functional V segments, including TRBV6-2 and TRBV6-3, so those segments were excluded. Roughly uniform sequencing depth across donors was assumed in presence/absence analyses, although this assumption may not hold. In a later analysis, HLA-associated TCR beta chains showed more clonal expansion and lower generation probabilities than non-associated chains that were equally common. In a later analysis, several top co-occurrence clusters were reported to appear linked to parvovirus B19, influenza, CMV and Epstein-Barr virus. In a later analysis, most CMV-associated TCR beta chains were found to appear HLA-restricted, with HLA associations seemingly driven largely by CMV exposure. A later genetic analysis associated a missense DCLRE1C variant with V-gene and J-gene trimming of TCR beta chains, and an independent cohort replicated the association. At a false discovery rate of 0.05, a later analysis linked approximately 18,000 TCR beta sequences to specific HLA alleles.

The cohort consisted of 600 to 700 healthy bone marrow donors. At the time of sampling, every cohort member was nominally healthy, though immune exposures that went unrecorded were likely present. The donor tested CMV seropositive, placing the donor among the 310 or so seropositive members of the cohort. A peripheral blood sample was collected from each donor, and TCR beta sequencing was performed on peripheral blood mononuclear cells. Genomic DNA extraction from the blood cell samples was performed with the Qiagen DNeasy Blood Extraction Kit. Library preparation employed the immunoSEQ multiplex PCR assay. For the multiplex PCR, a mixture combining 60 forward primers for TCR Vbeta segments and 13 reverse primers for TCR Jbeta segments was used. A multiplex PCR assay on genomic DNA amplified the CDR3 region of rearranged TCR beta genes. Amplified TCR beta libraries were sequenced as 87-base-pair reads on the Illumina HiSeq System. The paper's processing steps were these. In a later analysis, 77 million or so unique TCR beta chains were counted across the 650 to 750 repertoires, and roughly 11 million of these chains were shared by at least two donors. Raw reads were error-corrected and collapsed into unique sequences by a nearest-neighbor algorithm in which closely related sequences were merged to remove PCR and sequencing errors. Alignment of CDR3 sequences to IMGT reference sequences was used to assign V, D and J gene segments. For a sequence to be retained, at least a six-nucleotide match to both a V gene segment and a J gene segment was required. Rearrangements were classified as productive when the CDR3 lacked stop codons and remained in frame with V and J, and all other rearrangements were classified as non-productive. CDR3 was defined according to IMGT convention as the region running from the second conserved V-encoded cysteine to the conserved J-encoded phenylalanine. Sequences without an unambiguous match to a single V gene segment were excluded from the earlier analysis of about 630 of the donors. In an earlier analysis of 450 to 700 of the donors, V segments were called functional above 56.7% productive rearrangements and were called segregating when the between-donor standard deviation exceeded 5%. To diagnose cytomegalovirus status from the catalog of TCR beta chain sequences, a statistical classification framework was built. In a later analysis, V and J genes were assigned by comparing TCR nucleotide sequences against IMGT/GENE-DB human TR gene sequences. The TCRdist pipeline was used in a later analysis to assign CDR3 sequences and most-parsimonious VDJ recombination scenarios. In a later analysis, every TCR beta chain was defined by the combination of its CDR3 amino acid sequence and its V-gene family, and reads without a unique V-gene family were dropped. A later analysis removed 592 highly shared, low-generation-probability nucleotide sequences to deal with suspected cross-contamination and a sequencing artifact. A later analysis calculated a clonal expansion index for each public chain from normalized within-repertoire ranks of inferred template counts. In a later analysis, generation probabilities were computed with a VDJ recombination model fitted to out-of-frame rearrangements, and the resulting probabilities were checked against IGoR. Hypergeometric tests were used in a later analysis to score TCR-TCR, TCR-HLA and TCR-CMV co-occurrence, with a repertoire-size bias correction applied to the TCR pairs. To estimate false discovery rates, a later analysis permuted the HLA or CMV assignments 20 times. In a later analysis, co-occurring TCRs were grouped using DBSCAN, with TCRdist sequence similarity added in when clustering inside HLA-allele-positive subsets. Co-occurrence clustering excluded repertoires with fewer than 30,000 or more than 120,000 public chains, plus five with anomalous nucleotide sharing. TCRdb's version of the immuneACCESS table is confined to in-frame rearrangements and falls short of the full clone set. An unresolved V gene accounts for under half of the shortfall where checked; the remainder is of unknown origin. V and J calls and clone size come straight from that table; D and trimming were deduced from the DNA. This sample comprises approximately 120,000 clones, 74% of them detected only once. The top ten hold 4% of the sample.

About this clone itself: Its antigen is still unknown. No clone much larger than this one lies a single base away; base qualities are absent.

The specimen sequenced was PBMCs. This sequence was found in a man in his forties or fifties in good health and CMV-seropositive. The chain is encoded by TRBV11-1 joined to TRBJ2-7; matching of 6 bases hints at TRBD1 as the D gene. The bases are TGTGCCAGCAGCTCTCGGACAGAAAACTACGAGCAGTACTTC. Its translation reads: CASSSRTENYEQYF.